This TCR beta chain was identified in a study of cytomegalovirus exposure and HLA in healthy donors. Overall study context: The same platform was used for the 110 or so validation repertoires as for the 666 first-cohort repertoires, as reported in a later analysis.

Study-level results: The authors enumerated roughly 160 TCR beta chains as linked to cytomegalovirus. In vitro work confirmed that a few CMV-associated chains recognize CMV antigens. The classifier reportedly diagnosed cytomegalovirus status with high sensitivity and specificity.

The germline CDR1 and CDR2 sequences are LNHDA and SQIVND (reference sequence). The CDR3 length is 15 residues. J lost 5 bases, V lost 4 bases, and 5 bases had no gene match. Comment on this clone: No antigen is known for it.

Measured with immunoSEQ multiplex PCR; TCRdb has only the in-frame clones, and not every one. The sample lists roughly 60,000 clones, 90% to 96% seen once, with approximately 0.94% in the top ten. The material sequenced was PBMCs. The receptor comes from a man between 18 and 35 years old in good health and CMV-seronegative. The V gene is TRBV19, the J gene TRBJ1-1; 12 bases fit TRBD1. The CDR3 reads CASSTRDRGRTEAFF. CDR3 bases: TGTGCCAGTAGTACACGGGACAGGGGGCGAACTGAAGCTTTCTTT.